Following are 25 T cell receptor beta chains from one sample sequenced in a study of control samples from healthy donors and cancer patients. Assay: immunoSEQ multiplex PCR; the TCRdb copy retains only in-frame clones and omits some. The sample shows about 160,000 clones, about 94% of them seen only once. The source material was blood. These receptors all stem from a woman aged 40 to 55 in good health.

The CDR3 reads CASSLARGTSGRAGSGELFF. In DNA, the CDR3 is TGTGCCAGCAGCTTGGCGCGTGGGACTAGCGGGAGGGCCGGGTCCGGGGAGCTGTTTTTT. This sequence joins TRBV5-4 and TRBJ2-2; 16 nucleotides align to TRBD2. The CDR3 contains 20 residues. Germline V CDR1 and CDR2: SGHNT, YYREEE (reference sequence). V lost 0 bases, J lost 6 bases, and 11 bases stayed unmatched.

This chain links TRBV3-1 (or the pseudogene TRBV3-2) with TRBJ2-5, with D maybe TRBD2 (5 bases). Germline V CDR1 and CDR2: LGHDT, YNNKEL (reference sequence). V was cut by 4 bases and J by 5 bases, with 20 bases left in between. The CDR3 sequence is 16 residues long. DNA for the CDR3: TGTGCCAGCAGCCCTCCTTTCTATCGGGGAGAGGAGACCCAGTACTTC. Its protein product is CASSPPFYRGEETQYF.

The chain employs TRBV5-1 and TRBJ1-1; 8 bases map to TRBD1. The V and J ends lost 2 bases and 0 bases, in that order; junction bases with no gene match: 6. CDR1 is SGHRS, CDR2 YFSETQ, per germline. The CDR3 is made up of 16 amino acids. The CDR3 DNA sequence: TGCGCCAGCAGCTTCGGGACAGGCAACATGAACACTGAAGCTTTCTTT. Its translation: CASSFGTGNMNTEAFF.

The CDR3 protein is CAQLTGNTGELFF. CDR3 sequence (DNA): TGTGCCCAATTGACAGGGAACACCGGGGAGCTGTTTTTT. This chain links TRBV30 with TRBJ2-2; D might be TRBD1 (6 bases). The CDR3 contains 13 residues. Germline V gene sequence: CDR1 GTSNPN, CDR2 SVGIG (reference sequence). With 8 bases removed from V and 1 base from J, the gap between germline ends came to 11 bases.

This clone showed up just once. The CDR3 sequence: CSVARVNEQFF. The CDR3 nucleotides are TGCAGCGTTGCCAGGGTCAATGAGCAGTTCTTC. This chain links TRBV29-1 with TRBJ2-1, with D maybe TRBD1 (5 bases). V lost 4 bases to trimming and J lost 6 bases, with 7 bases between them. There are 11 residues in the CDR3. CDR1 and CDR2 from the germline V gene are SQVTM and ANQGSEA.

The V gene is TRBV27, the J gene TRBJ2-7; perhaps TRBD1 as D (7 bases). Per the germline V gene, CDR1 is MNHEY and CDR2 is SMNVEV (reference sequence). The V and J ends lost 5 bases and 3 bases respectively, with 14 bases between them. The CDR3 covers 14 residues. The CDR3 nucleotides read TGTGCCAGCAGTGGAGGGGGCAGTCTCTACGAGCAGTACTTC. It encodes CASSGGGSLYEQYF.

The rearrangement joins TRBV6-2 or TRBV6-3 to TRBJ2-7; D uncertain. The CDR3 has 14 amino acids. Germline V CDR1 and CDR2: MNHEY, SVGEGT. V was cut by 6 bases and J by 1 base, with 13 bases left in between. Here the CDR3 reads CASSRTAVSYEQYF. The CDR3 region has the DNA TGTGCCAGCAGCAGAACGGCCGTTTCCTACGAGCAGTACTTC.

This clone occurred once. The V gene is TRBV9, the J gene TRBJ1-6; D is undetermined. There are 13 residues in the CDR3. V dropped 3 bases and J dropped 5 bases, with 6 bases sitting between them. Germline-derived CDR1 and CDR2 are SGDLS and YYNGEE. This chain's CDR3 is CASSGPNNSPLHF. The CDR3 DNA reads as TGTGCCAGCAGCGGGCCGAATAATTCACCCCTCCACTTT.

With respect to this clone: The junction shows a germline mismatch at one end, possibly a read error. V usage is TRBV5-6 and J usage is TRBJ1-1, with D possibly being TRBD1 (5 bases). Germline loops: CDR1 SGHDT, CDR2 YYEEEE. The CDR3 runs 15 residues. This CDR3 is CASNLGVRWGAEAFF. In DNA, the CDR3 is TGTGCCAGCAACTTGGGGGTTCGTTGGGGCGCTGAAGCTTTCTTT.

This rearrangement joins TRBV7-9 to TRBJ2-2; TRBD1 agrees at 11 bases. Germline V gene lookup returns CDR1 SEHNR and CDR2 FQNEAQ (reference sequence). V was clipped by 4 bases and J by 5 bases; unmatched bases: 6. The length of the CDR3 is 16 residues. The CDR3: CASSSQGQGATGELFF. CDR3 bases: TGTGCCAGCAGCTCCCAAGGACAGGGGGCGACCGGGGAGCTGTTTTTT.

The rearrangement uses TRBV7-3 and TRBJ2-1; 9 bases agree with TRBD2. J gave up 5 bases and V 2 bases, and 4 bases lay outside the gene matches. The CDR3 has 15 amino acids. The germline V gene encodes CDR1 SGHTA and CDR2 FQGTGA. DNA of the CDR3: TGTGCCAGCAGCTTATACGGACTAGCGAACAATGAGCAGTTCTTC. Amino acid sequence: CASSLYGLANNEQFF.

V gene TRBV6-5 combines with J gene TRBJ1-1; D is undetermined. Germline lookup yields CDR1 MNHEY and CDR2 SVGAGI. Trimming left V 0 bases short and J 6 bases short, with 8 bases between. This CDR3 is built from 13 residues. CDR3 coding DNA: TGTGCCAGCAGTTACTCTAGACCACCTGAAGCTTTCTTT. Its protein product is CASSYSRPPEAFF.

This rearrangement joins TRBV27 to TRBJ2-3; either TRBD1 or TRBD2 may fit D (6 bases each). Germline V gene sequence: CDR1 MNHEY, CDR2 SMNVEV (reference sequence). The ends were cut back, 6 bases at V and 6 bases at J, with 16 bases in the middle. This CDR3 region has 14 residues. CDR3 loop: CASSTNLGGDTQYF. The CDR3 DNA follows: TGTGCCAGCAGCACAAATTTAGGGGGGGATACGCAGTATTTT.

The chain has TRBV14 and TRBJ2-2; D call uncertain. The CDR3 sequence is 13 residues long. Germline CDR1 and CDR2: SGHDN and FVKESK. The V end was cut by 0 bases, the J end by 6 bases, with 5 bases between. CDR3 residues: CASSQDPPGELFF. The DNA of the CDR3 is TGTGCCAGCAGCCAAGATCCGCCCGGGGAGCTGTTTTTT. The full variable domain, rest sourced from reference TRBV14 and TRBJ2-2, is EAGVTQFPSHSVIEKGQTVTLRCDPISGHDNLYWYRRVMGKEIKFLLHFVKESKQDESGMPNNRFLAERTGGTYSTLKVQPAELEDSGVYFCASSQDPPGELFFGEGSRLTVL.

This clone was counted only a few times. The chain is built from TRBV9 and TRBJ1-2; D uncertain. V gave up 4 bases and J gave up 6 bases, with 13 bases separating them. The CDR3 is made up of 13 amino acids. Germline CDR1 SGDLS, CDR2 YYNGEE. The CDR3 sequence is CASSPSEVHGYTF. The CDR3 DNA follows: TGTGCCAGCAGCCCTAGTGAGGTACATGGCTACACCTTC.

The chain is built from TRBV10-3 and TRBJ1-1; D remains unclear. Germline lookup yields CDR1 ENHRY and CDR2 SYGVKD. This CDR3 contains 13 residues. With 4 bases removed from V and 2 bases from J, the gap between germline ends came to 8 bases. DNA of the CDR3: TGTGCCATCAGTGTTGTCCTTAACACTGAAGCTTTCTTT. Translation gives CAISVVLNTEAFF.

V usage is TRBV12-5 and J usage is TRBJ1-6; 10 positions match TRBD1. CDR3 size: 24 residues. The ends lost 6 bases at V and 0 bases at J; junction bases unmatched: 26. In germline, CDR1 is LGHNT, CDR2 FRNRAP. CDR3: CASGRDRGNLFREDTSSYNSPLHF. CDR3 bases: TGTGCTAGTGGCCGGGACAGGGGTAATTTATTTCGCGAGGATACAAGCTCCTATAATTCACCCCTCCACTTT.

V is TRBV6-6 and J is TRBJ2-2; D perhaps matches TRBD2 (6 bases). V was shortened by 7 bases and J by 6 bases, with 18 bases between the two germline ends. Germline assignment: CDR1 MNHNY and CDR2 SVGAGI (reference sequence). The CDR3 runs to 15 residues. The CDR3 coding sequence is TGTGCCAGCAAAAACGGGGGACTTTATCCCGGGGAGCTGTTTTTT. It encodes CASKNGGLYPGELFF.

The chain employs TRBV30 and TRBJ2-7, with 9 nucleotides matching TRBD2. The CDR3 extends over 12 amino acids. CDR1 and CDR2 (germline): GTSNPN, SVGIG (reference sequence). With V trimmed by 5 bases and J by 4 bases, 3 bases remained unmatched. The CDR3 nucleotides are TGTGCCTGGGGACTAGCGAGTTACGAGCAGTACTTC. Residues: CAWGLASYEQYF.

V is TRBV5-1 and J is TRBJ1-1; 10 bases align to TRBD1. The germline gives CDR1 SGHRS, CDR2 YFSETQ. The CDR3 sequence is 15 residues long. V lost 4 bases, J lost 1 base, and 4 bases stayed unmatched. The CDR3 nucleotides read TGCGCCAGCAGCCTCTGGACAGGGGGGAACACTGAAGCTTTCTTT. Protein sequence: CASSLWTGGNTEAFF.

The V gene is TRBV3-1 (or the pseudogene TRBV3-2), the J gene TRBJ1-3; D uncertain. Germline loops: CDR1 LGHDT, CDR2 YNNKEL (reference sequence). This CDR3 region has 14 residues. Trimming took 0 bases from V and 8 from J, leaving 11 bases between them. The CDR3 here is CASSQDDLRHTIYF. Here the CDR3 DNA reads TGTGCCAGCAGCCAAGACGACCTTCGTCACACCATATATTTT.

This clone was counted once. This sequence joins TRBV19 and TRBJ1-5; no firm D call. The germline V and J ends were trimmed by 5 bases and 1 base, with 6 bases remaining between them. Germline-derived CDR1 and CDR2 are LNHDA and SQIVND (reference sequence). The CDR3 consists of 13 residues. CDR3 region: CASSPESNQPQHF. In DNA form, the CDR3 reads TGTGCCAGTAGTCCAGAGAGCAATCAGCCCCAGCATTTT.

The chain combines TRBV5-1 with TRBJ2-5; the D is unclear. The germline gives CDR1 SGHRS, CDR2 YFSETQ. CDR3 length: 13 residues. V was clipped by 0 bases and J by 0 bases, with 3 bases between them. The DNA of the CDR3 is TGCGCCAGCAGCTTGGGCAACCAAGAGACCCAGTACTTC. It is translated as CASSLGNQETQYF.

V and J are TRBV4-1 and TRBJ1-2; D unclear. This CDR3 is built from 13 residues. Looked up from germline, CDR1 is MGHRA and CDR2 is YSYEKL. V was trimmed by 1 base and J by 4 bases, leaving 7 bases between them. The CDR3 protein is CASSQGSSYGYTF. CDR3 in DNA: TGCGCCAGCAGCCAAGGTTCAAGCTATGGCTACACCTTC.

V usage is TRBV6-5 and J usage is TRBJ2-2, with TRBD1 matching over 8 bases. With V trimmed by 5 bases and J by 3 bases, 5 bases remained unmatched. Germline V gene data show CDR1 as MNHEY and CDR2 as SVGAGI. The CDR3 contains 15 residues. The CDR3 loop reads CASSKDRDDTGELFF. CDR3 coding DNA: TGTGCCAGCAGTAAGGACAGGGACGACACCGGGGAGCTGTTTTTT.